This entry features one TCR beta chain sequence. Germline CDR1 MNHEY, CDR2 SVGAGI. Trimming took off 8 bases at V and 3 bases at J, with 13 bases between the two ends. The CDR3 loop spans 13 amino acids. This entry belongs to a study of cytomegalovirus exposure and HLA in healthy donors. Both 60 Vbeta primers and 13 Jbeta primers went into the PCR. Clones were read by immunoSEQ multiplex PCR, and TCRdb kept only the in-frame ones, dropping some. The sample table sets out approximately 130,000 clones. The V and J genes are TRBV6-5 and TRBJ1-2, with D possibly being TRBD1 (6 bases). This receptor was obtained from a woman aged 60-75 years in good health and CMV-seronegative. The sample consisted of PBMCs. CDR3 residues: CASRGGQHYGYTF. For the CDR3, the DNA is TGTGCCAGCCGTGGGGGACAACACTATGGCTACACCTTC.